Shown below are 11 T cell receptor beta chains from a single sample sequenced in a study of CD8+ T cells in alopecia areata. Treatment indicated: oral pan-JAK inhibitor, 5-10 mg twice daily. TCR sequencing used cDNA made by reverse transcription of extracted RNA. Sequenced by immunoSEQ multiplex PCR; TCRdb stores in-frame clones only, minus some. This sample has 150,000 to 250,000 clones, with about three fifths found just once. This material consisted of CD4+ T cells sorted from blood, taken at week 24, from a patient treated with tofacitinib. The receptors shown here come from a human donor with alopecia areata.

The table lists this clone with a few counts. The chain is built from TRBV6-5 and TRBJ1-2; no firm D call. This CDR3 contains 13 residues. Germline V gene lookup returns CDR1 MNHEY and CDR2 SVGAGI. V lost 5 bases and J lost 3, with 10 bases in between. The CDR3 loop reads CASSIDGYYGYTF. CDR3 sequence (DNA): TGTGCCAGCAGTATTGACGGCTACTATGGCTACACCTTC.

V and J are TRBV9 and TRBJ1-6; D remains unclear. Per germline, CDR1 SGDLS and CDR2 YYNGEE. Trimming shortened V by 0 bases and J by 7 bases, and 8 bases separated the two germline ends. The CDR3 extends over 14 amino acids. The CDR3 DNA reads TGTGCCAGCAGCGTAGGGGTGTGGAATTCACCCCTCCACTTT. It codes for CASSVGVWNSPLHF. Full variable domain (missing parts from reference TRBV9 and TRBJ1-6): DSGVTQTPKHLITATGQRVTLRCSPRSGDLSVYWYQQSLDQGLQFLIQYYNGEERAKGNILERFSAQQFPDLHSELNLSSLELGDSALYFCASSVGVWNSPLHFGNGTRLTVT.

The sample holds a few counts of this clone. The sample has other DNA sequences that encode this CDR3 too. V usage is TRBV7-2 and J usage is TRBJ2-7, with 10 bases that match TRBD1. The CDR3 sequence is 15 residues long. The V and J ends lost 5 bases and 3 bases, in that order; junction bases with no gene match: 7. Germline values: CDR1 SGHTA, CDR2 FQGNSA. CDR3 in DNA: TGTGCCAGCAGCCCCCGGACAGGGGGGGTCTACGAGCAGTACTTC. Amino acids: CASSPRTGGVYEQYF.

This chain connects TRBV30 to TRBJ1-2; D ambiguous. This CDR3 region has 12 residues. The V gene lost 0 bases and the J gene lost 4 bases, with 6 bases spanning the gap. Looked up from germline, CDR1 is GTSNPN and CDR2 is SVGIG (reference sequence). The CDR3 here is CAWSVNSYGYTF. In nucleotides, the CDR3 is TGTGCCTGGAGTGTGAACAGCTATGGCTACACCTTC. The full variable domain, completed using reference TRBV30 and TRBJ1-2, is SQTIHQWPATLVQPVGSPLSLECTVEGTSNPNLYWYRQAAGRGLQLLFYSVGIGQISSEVPQNLSASRPQDRQFILSSKKLLLSDSGFYLCAWSVNSYGYTFGSGTRLTVV.

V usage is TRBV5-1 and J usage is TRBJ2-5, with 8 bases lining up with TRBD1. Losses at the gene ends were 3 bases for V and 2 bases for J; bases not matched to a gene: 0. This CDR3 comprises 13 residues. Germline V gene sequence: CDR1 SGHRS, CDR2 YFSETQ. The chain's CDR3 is CASSWTGQETQYF. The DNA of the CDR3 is TGCGCCAGCAGCTGGACAGGGCAAGAGACCCAGTACTTC.

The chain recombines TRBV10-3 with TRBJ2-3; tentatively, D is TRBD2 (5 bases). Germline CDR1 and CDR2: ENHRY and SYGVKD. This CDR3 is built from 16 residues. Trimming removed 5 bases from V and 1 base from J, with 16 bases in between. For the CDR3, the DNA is TGTGCCATCAGTCCCTTGGGAGAGTCCCGCACAGATACGCAGTATTTT. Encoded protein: CAISPLGESRTDTQYF.

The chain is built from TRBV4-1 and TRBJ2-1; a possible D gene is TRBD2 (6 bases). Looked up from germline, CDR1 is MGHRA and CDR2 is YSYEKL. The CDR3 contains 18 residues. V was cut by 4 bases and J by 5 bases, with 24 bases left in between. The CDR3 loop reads CASSRGADRQGPHNEQFF. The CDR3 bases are TGCGCCAGCAGCCGCGGGGCAGACCGGCAGGGTCCTCACAATGAGCAGTTCTTC.

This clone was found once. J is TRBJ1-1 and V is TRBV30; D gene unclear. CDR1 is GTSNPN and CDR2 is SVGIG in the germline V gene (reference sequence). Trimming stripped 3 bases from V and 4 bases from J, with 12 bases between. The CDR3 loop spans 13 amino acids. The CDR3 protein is CAWSQEWGTEAFF. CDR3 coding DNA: TGTGCCTGGAGCCAGGAGTGGGGCACTGAAGCTTTCTTT.

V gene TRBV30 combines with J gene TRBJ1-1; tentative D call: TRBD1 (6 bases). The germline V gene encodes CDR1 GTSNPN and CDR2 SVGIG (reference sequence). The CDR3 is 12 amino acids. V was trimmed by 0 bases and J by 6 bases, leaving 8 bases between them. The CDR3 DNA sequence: TGTGCCTGGAGTGTCAGGGGCCCTGAAGCTTTCTTT. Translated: CAWSVRGPEAFF.

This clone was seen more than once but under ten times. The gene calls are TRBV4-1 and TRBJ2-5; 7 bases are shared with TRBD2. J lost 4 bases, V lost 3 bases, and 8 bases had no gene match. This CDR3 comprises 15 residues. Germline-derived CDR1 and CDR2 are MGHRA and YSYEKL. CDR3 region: CASSHSKAGRETQYF. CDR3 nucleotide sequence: TGCGCCAGCAGCCATTCAAAAGCGGGAAGAGAGACCCAGTACTTC.

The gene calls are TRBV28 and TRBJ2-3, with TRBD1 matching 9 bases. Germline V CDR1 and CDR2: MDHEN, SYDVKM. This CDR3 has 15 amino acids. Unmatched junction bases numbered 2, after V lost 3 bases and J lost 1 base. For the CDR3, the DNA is TGTGCCAGCAGTTTCGGGACAGGGCGCACAGATACGCAGTATTTT. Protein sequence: CASSFGTGRTDTQYF. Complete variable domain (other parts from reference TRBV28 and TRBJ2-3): DVKVTQSSRYLVKRTGEKVFLECVQDMDHENMFWYRQDPGLGLRLIYFSYDVKMKEKGDIPEGYSVSREKKERFSLILESASTNQTSMYLCASSFGTGRTDTQYFGPGTRLTVL.